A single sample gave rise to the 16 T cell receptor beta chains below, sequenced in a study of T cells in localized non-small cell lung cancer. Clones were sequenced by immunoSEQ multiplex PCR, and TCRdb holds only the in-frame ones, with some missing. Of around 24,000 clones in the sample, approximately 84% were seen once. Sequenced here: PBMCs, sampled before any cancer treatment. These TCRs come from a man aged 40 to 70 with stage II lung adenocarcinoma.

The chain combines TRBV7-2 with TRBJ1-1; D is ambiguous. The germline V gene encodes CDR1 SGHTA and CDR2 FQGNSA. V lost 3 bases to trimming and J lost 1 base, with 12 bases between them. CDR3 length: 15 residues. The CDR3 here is CASSFSPGGNTEAFF. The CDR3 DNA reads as TGTGCCAGCAGCTTCTCACCCGGAGGGAACACTGAAGCTTTCTTT. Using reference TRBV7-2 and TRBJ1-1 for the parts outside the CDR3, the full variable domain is GAGVSQSPSNKVTEKGKDVELRCDPISGHTALYWYRQSLGQGLEFLIYFQGNSAPDKSGLPSDRFSAERTGGSVSTLTIQRTQQEDSAVYLCASSFSPGGNTEAFFGQGTRLTVV.

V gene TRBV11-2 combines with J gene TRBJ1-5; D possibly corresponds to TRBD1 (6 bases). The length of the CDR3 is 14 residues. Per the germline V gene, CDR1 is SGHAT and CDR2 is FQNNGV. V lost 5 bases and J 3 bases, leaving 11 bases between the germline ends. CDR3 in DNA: TGTGCCAGCAGCGGAGGACAGTACAATCAGCCCCAGCATTTT. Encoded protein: CASSGGQYNQPQHF.

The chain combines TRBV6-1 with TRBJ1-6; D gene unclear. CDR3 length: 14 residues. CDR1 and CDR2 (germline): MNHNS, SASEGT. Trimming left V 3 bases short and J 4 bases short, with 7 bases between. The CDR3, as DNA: TGTGCCAGCAGTGAGGGCGGATATAATTCACCCCTCCACTTT. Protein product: CASSEGGYNSPLHF.

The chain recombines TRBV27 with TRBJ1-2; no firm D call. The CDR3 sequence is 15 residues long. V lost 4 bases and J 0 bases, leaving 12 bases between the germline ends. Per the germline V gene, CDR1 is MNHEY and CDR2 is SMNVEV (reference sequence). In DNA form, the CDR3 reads TGTGCCAGCAGTTCCCCGCGTCAAGCTAACTATGGCTACACCTTC. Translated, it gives CASSSPRQANYGYTF.

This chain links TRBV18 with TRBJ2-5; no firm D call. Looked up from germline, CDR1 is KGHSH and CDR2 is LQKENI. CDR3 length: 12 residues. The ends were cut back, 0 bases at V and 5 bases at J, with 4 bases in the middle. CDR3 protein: CASSPPEETQYF. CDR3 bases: TGTGCCAGCTCACCACCGGAGGAGACCCAGTACTTC.

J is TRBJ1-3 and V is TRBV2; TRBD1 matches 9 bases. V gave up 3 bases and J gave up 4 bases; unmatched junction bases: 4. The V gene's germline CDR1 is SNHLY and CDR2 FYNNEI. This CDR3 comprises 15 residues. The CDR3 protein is CASSDGTGYGNTIYF. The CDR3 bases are TGTGCCAGCAGTGATGGGACAGGGTACGGAAACACCATATATTTT. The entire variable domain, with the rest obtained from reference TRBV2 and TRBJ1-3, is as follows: EPEVTQTPSHQVTQMGQEVILRCVPISNHLYFYWYRQILGQKVEFLVSFYNNEISEKSEIFDDQFSVERPDGSNFTLKIRSTKLEDSAMYFCASSDGTGYGNTIYFGEGSWLTVV.

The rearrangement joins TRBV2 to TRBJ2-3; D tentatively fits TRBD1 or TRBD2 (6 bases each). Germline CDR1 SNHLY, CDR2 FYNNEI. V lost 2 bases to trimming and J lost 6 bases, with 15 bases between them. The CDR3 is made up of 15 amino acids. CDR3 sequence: CASSESDRRGDTQYF. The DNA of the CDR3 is TGTGCCAGCAGTGAATCGGACAGACGGGGGGATACGCAGTATTTT.

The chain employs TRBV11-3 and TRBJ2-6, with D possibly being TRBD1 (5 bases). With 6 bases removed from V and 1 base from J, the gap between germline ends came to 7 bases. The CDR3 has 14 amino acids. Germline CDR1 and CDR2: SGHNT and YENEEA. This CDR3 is CASRRGSGANVLTF. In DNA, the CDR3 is TGTGCCAGCAGAAGGGGTTCTGGGGCCAACGTCCTGACTTTC.

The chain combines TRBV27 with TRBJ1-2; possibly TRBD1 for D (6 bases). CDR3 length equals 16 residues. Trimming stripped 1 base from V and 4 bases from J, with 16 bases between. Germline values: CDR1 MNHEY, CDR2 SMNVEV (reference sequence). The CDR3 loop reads CASSLFARGGGYGYTF. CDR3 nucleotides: TGTGCCAGCAGTTTATTTGCCAGGGGTGGTGGCTATGGCTACACCTTC.

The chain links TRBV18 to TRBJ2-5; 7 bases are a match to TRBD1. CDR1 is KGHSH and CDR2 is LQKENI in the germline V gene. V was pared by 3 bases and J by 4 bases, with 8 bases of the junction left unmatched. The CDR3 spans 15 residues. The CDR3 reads CASSPRQGDSETQYF. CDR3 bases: TGTGCCAGCTCACCTAGACAGGGAGACTCAGAGACCCAGTACTTC.

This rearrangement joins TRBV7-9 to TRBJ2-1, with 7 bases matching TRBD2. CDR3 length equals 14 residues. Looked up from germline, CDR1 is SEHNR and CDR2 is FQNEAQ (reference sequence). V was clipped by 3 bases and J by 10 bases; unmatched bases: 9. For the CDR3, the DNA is TGTGCCAGCAGCTTGAGCGGGGCGAAGAGGGAGCAGTTCTTC. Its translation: CASSLSGAKREQFF.

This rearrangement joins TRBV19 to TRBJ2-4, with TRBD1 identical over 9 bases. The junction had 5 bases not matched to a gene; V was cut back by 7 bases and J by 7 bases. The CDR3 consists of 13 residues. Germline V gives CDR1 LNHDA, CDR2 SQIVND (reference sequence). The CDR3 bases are TGTGCCAGTATACGGACAGGGGAGAACATTCAGTACTTC. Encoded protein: CASIRTGENIQYF. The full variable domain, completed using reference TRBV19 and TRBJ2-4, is DGGITQSPKYLFRKEGQNVTLSCEQNLNHDAMYWYRQDPGQGLRLIYYSQIVNDFQKGDIAEGYSVSREKKESFPLTVTSAQKNPTAFYLCASIRTGENIQYFGAGTRLSVL.

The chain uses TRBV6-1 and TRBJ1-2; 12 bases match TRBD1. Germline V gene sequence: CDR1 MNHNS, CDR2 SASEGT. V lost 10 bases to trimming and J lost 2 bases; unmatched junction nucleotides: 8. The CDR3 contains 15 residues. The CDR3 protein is CAITPGQGANYGYTF. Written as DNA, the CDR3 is TGTGCCATCACTCCGGGACAGGGGGCGAACTATGGCTACACCTTC.

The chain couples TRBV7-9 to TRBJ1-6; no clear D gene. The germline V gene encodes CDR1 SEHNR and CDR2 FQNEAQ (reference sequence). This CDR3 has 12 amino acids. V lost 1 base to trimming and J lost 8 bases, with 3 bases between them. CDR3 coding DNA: TGTGCCAGCAGCTTAGGGTATTCACCCCTCCACTTT. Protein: CASSLGYSPLHF.

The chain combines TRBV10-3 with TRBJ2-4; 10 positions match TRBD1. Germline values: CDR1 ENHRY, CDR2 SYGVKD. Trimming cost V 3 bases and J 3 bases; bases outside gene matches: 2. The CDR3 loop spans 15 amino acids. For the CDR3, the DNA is TGTGCCATCAGTGATGGGGACAGGGGCAAAAACATTCAGTACTTC. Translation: CAISDGDRGKNIQYF.

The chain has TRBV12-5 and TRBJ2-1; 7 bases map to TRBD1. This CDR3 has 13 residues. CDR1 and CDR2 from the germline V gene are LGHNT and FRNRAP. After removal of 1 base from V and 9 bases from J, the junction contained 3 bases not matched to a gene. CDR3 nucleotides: TGTGCTAGTGGTTTGGGACAGGGTAGTGAGCAGTTCTTC. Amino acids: CASGLGQGSEQFF.